These T cell receptor beta chains were read from a single sample in a study of T cells in Graves' hyperthyroidism and ophthalmopathy. One entry per CDR3 protein results from TCRdb running MiXCR on the multiplex PCR reads. The sample has a few hundred thousand distinct CDR3 sequences, approximately 15% seen once; the top ten hold about 17%. Sample: blood. These receptors were taken from a woman aged 18-30 years with Graves' hyperthyroidism. Both conserved end residues are part of each CDR3.

length: 15
V: TRBV12-3/TRBV12-4
CDR3: CASSLSGVGSNEQFF

length: 12
V: TRBV24-1
CDR3: CATSDGDRLQFF

length: 12
V: TRBV20-1
CDR3: CSARVGVYEQYF

length: 13
V: TRBV6-1
CDR3: CASGEAGTGELFF

length: 12
V: TRBV7-2
CDR3: CASGEANEKLFF

length: 16
V: TRBV5-1
CDR3: CASSLVAGVSHNEQFF

length: 17
V: TRBV4-1
CDR3: CASSQERLAGSGETQYF

length: 15
V: TRBV20-1
CDR3: CSAKGGYGNTDTQYF

length: 14
V: TRBV2
CDR3: CASSVGTGITEAFF

length: 14
V: TRBV3-1
CDR3: CASSTPYGADTQYF

length: 15
V: TRBV7-9
CDR3: CASSSFQILTNEQFF

length: 10
V: TRBV20-1
CDR3: CSVYWGEQYF

length: 15
V: TRBV10-3
CDR3: CAITHGTGGDGELFF

length: 13
V: TRBV10-2
CDR3: CASNRDRHYEQYF

length: 13
V: TRBV29-1
CDR3: CSVEGLRVLAQYF

length: 14
V: TRBV12-3/TRBV12-4
CDR3: CASSILAGNYEQYF

length: 15
V: TRBV12-3/TRBV12-4
CDR3: CASSPTGTGSNEQFF

length: 15
V: TRBV12-3/TRBV12-4
CDR3: CASRLRSDRRETQYF

length: 16
V: TRBV6-2/TRBV6-3
CDR3: CASRMTGGDSGNTIYF

length: 18
V: TRBV27
CDR3: CASSLEGPRSPYNSPLHF

length: 18
V: TRBV29-1
CDR3: CSVEGLSGSLISYNEQFF

length: 15
V: TRBV4-2
CDR3: CASSQVGEGNEKLFF

length: 15
V: TRBV19
CDR3: CASSISSGRNNEQFF

length: 16
V: TRBV4-1
CDR3: CASSQEGTGLSYEQYF

length: 15
V: TRBV7-9
CDR3: CASSLARQGNTEAFF

length: 15
V: TRBV28
CDR3: CASSLTGRDNSPLHF

length: 16
V: TRBV20-1
CDR3: CSATGTSGTHSYEQYF

length: 16
V: TRBV5-5
CDR3: CASTGTSGATYNEQFF

length: 15
V: TRBV6-1
CDR3: CASRDSGRVPDTQYF

length: 16
V: TRBV3-1
CDR3: CASSRYQGTGDYGYTF

length: 15
V: TRBV6-5
CDR3: CASSYSAGNHQPQHF

length: 14
V: TRBV12-3/TRBV12-4
CDR3: CASSLDSGPDTQYF

length: 15
V: TRBV28
CDR3: CASSFLRTGGGKLFF

length: 14
V: TRBV13
CDR3: CASSEGQGFYEQYF

length: 17
V: TRBV6-1
CDR3: CASSPDRGLVKEETQYF

length: 15
V: TRBV27
CDR3: CASSLYRGLNTEAFF

length: 13
V: TRBV14
CDR3: CASGLAGTETQYF

length: 16
V: TRBV20-1
CDR3: CSAGQLVRIVDEKLFF

length: 13
V: TRBV12-3/TRBV12-4
CDR3: CASGDSRESPLHF

length: 14
V: TRBV20-1
CDR3: CSARRDRHNQPQHF

length: 15
V: TRBV2
CDR3: CASSEGLAGGPEQFF

length: 13
V: TRBV29-1
CDR3: CSVARSYQETQYF

length: 15
V: TRBV6-1
CDR3: CASSDPGTSPHEQFF

length: 12
V: TRBV20-1
CDR3: CSARRGANGYTF

length: 15
V: TRBV30
CDR3: CAWSPFFGVTQPQHF

length: 15
V: TRBV6-5
CDR3: CASSYLRGGNTEAFF

length: 15
V: TRBV10-3
CDR3: CAISGRGEAKNIQYF

length: 12
V: TRBV27
CDR3: CASLPPTSAQYF

length: 14
V: TRBV9
CDR3: CASSVAGGNTEAFF

length: 15
V: TRBV12-3/TRBV12-4
CDR3: CASSFVTSGTDTQYF